Shown below are 3 T cell receptor beta chains from a single sample sequenced in a study of blood T cell repertoires in COVID-19. Profiling relied on immunoSEQ multiplex PCR, and the TCRdb table lists in-frame clones only, not all of them. The table lists roughly 68,000 clones, about 90% of them singletons. Material: peripheral blood. The receptors originated from a woman aged 45-59 years with COVID-19, enrolled during active disease.

This chain links TRBV10-3 with TRBJ2-1; 11 bases match TRBD2. Losses at the gene ends were 0 bases for V and 5 bases for J; bases not matched to a gene: 3. Germline CDR1 ENHRY, CDR2 SYGVKD. The CDR3 totals 16 residues. DNA of the CDR3: TGTGCCATCAGTGAGTCCACTAGCGGGAGAGACAATGAGCAGTTCTTC. Translated, it gives CAISESTSGRDNEQFF.

The chain uses TRBV11-1 and TRBJ2-5; 12 nucleotides match TRBD2. Germline CDR1 reads SGHAT; CDR2 reads FQDESV (reference sequence). This CDR3 spans 16 amino acids. J gave up 3 bases and V 4 bases, and 6 bases lay outside the gene matches. DNA of the CDR3: TGTGCCAGCAGCTCCTGGACTAGCGGGACAAAAGAGACCCAGTACTTC. Its protein is CASSSWTSGTKETQYF. Full variable domain (outside the CDR3, taken from reference TRBV11-1 and TRBJ2-5): EAEVAQSPRYKITEKSQAVAFWCDPISGHATLYWYRQILGQGPELLVQFQDESVVDDSQLPKDRFSAERLKGVDSTLKIQPAELGDSAMYLCASSSWTSGTKETQYFGPGTRLLVL.

The chain uses TRBV7-8 and TRBJ1-5; D not resolved. The V gene's germline CDR1 is SGHVS and CDR2 FQNEAQ. The V end lost 5 bases, the J end lost 2 bases, and 10 bases lay between the germline ends. The CDR3 has 14 residues. The CDR3 region is CASSQLPGNQPQHF. The CDR3 DNA is TGTGCCAGCAGCCAACTCCCCGGCAATCAGCCCCAGCATTTT.